One and the same sample provided the 23 T cell receptor beta chains below, sequenced in a study of neoadjuvant anti-PD-1 for oral cavity cancer. The time point here: after neoadjuvant nivolumab, at surgical resection. Method: immunoSEQ multiplex PCR; TCRdb's copy keeps in-frame clones and lacks some. The sample has nearly 15,000 clones, approximately 40% seen once. Sample: tumor tissue, taken after nivolumab (anti-PD-1) treatment. Receptors originate from a person aged 35-80 years with oral cavity squamous cell carcinoma.

The table lists this clone with a few counts. The genes are TRBV9 and TRBJ2-1; D ambiguous. Trimming took off 0 bases at V and 5 bases at J, with 6 bases between the two ends. CDR1 is SGDLS, CDR2 YYNGEE, per germline. The CDR3 is 13 residues long. CDR3 in DNA: TGTGCCAGCAGCGTAGAGGTGGACAATGAGCAGTTCTTC. This sequence encodes CASSVEVDNEQFF.

The sample holds a few counts of this clone. This rearrangement joins TRBV5-6 to TRBJ2-7; 8 bases agree with TRBD1. Germline lookup yields CDR1 SGHDT and CDR2 YYEEEE. The CDR3 runs 16 residues. Germline trimming cut 2 bases from V and 3 bases from J; bases unmatched to any gene: 10. In nucleotides, the CDR3 is TGTGCCAGCAGCTTATTACCGGGACAGGAACGCTACGAGCAGTACTTC. Amino acid sequence: CASSLLPGQERYEQYF.

This clone was seen at least ten times. The chain employs TRBV5-8 and TRBJ2-2; maybe TRBD2 (6 bases). CDR1 is SGHTS, CDR2 YDEGEE, per germline. The CDR3 sequence is 17 residues long. Between the trimmed V and J ends, which lost 1 base and 3 bases, there was a span of 16 bases. CDR3 amino acids: CASSLPFSGVDTGELFF. DNA for the CDR3: TGTGCCAGCAGCTTGCCCTTCTCGGGGGTCGACACCGGGGAGCTGTTTTTT.

The V and J genes are TRBV4-3 and TRBJ1-4; D possibly corresponds to TRBD1 (5 bases). CDR1 and CDR2 from the germline V gene are LGHNA and YSLEER. V was trimmed by 4 bases and J by 8 bases, leaving 14 bases between them. The CDR3 is made up of 14 amino acids. CDR3 sequence: CASSRDPSWEKLFF. CDR3 DNA sequence: TGCGCCAGCAGCCGGGACCCTTCATGGGAAAAACTGTTTTTT.

The chain couples TRBV6-1 to TRBJ2-7, with D tentatively TRBD1 (6 bases). CDR1 is MNHNS and CDR2 is SASEGT in the germline V gene. The CDR3 runs 12 residues. Trimming shortened V by 6 bases and J by 3 bases, and 9 bases separated the two germline ends. The CDR3 is CASSSQGYEQYF. The CDR3 region has the DNA TGTGCCAGCAGCTCACAGGGCTACGAGCAGTACTTC.

This clone was found a few times. The chain couples TRBV6-4 to TRBJ1-4, with D possibly TRBD1 on 5 matching bases. This CDR3 region has 17 residues. CDR1 is MRHNA, CDR2 SNTAGT, per germline. V was cut by 0 bases and J by 5 bases, with 16 bases left in between. CDR3 amino acids: CASSDSMKGQTNEKLFF. The DNA for the CDR3 is TGTGCCAGCAGTGACTCGATGAAGGGGCAGACCAATGAAAAACTGTTTTTT.

The V and J genes are TRBV30 and TRBJ2-1; a possible D gene is TRBD2 (6 bases). V lost 0 bases and J lost 6, with 15 bases in between. The CDR3 sequence is 15 residues long. Looked up from germline, CDR1 is GTSNPN and CDR2 is SVGIG (reference sequence). The DNA for the CDR3 is TGTGCCTGGAGTGTTGGTAGCGGAAGATTCAATGAGCAGTTCTTC. It specifies CAWSVGSGRFNEQFF. The whole variable domain, filled in from reference TRBV30 and TRBJ2-1, reads SQTIHQWPATLVQPVGSPLSLECTVEGTSNPNLYWYRQAAGRGLQLLFYSVGIGQISSEVPQNLSASRPQDRQFILSSKKLLLSDSGFYLCAWSVGSGRFNEQFFGPGTRLTVL.

A single count supports this clone. This chain joins TRBV9 and TRBJ2-4; 12 bases agree with TRBD2. The CDR3 contains 15 residues. The V gene's germline CDR1 is SGDLS and CDR2 YYNGEE. V lost 3 bases to trimming and J lost 6 bases; unmatched junction nucleotides: 4. CDR3 amino acids: CASSGTSGARNIQYF. The CDR3 DNA sequence: TGTGCCAGCAGCGGGACTAGCGGGGCTCGAAACATTCAGTACTTC.

The chain's CDR3 is CASSVAPYSYEQYF. The DNA for the CDR3 is TGTGCCAGCAGCGTAGCCCCCTACTCCTACGAGCAGTACTTC. V usage is TRBV9 and J usage is TRBJ2-7, with D unclear. This CDR3 comprises 14 residues. The V gene's germline CDR1 is SGDLS and CDR2 YYNGEE. Trimming shortened V by 0 bases and J by 0 bases, and 7 bases separated the two germline ends. The complete variable domain, with remaining parts taken from reference TRBV9 and TRBJ2-7, reads DSGVTQTPKHLITATGQRVTLRCSPRSGDLSVYWYQQSLDQGLQFLIQYYNGEERAKGNILERFSAQQFPDLHSELNLSSLELGDSALYFCASSVAPYSYEQYFGPGTRLTVT.

This chain joins TRBV7-8 and TRBJ1-1; 7 bases match TRBD1. Germline CDR1 is SGHVS and CDR2 is FQNEAQ. The CDR3 totals 12 residues. V was clipped by 10 bases and J by 5 bases; unmatched bases: 7. The CDR3 here is CATRQGWTEAFF. The CDR3 coding sequence is TGTGCCACCCGACAGGGATGGACTGAAGCTTTCTTT. Combining the CDR3 with reference TRBV7-8 and TRBJ1-1 gives the whole variable domain GAGVSQSPRYKVAKRGQDVALRCDPISGHVSLFWYQQALGQGPEFLTYFQNEAQLDKSGLPSDRFFAERPEGSVSTLKIQRTQQEDSAVYLCATRQGWTEAFFGQGTRLTVV.

This clone was recorded a few times. The chain couples TRBV4-3 to TRBJ1-5; no clear D gene. Germline loops: CDR1 LGHNA, CDR2 YSLEER. The CDR3 is 13 residues long. Deletions cut 1 base from V and 16 bases from J, with 17 bases between. CDR3 in amino acids: CASSQVLGEGSHF. The CDR3 bases are TGCGCCAGCAGCCAAGTACTGGGAGAGGGATCCCATTTT.

V and J are TRBV7-3 and TRBJ2-3, with 9 bases identical to TRBD1. V shed 6 bases, J shed 5 bases, and the junction held 9 bases outside the gene matches. Germline V CDR1 and CDR2: SGHTA, FQGTGA. The CDR3 is 15 residues long. In nucleotides, the CDR3 is TGTGCCAGCAGTTCAAACAGGGGGCGGAAAGATACGCAGTATTTT. Its translation is CASSSNRGRKDTQYF.

This chain connects TRBV29-1 to TRBJ2-7; 8 bases map to TRBD1. The germline gives CDR1 SQVTM, CDR2 ANQGSEA. Trimming cost V 7 bases and J 0 bases; bases outside gene matches: 2. This CDR3 has 12 residues. The CDR3: CSATGGSYEQYF. Here the CDR3 DNA reads TGCAGCGCAACAGGGGGCTCCTACGAGCAGTACTTC.

This clone has just a few counts. The gene calls are TRBV10-3 and TRBJ2-7, with 10 bases aligning to TRBD1. Losses at the gene ends were 0 bases for V and 7 bases for J; bases not matched to a gene: 9. The CDR3 loop spans 16 amino acids. Per germline, CDR1 ENHRY and CDR2 SYGVKD. CDR3 loop: CAISESKGTGVREQYF. CDR3 bases: TGTGCCATCAGTGAGTCCAAAGGGACAGGGGTTCGAGAGCAGTACTTC.

This chain uses TRBV4-3 with TRBJ1-2; TRBD1 matches at 10 bases. V lost 0 bases, J lost 13 bases, and 5 bases stayed unmatched. The CDR3 consists of 13 residues. The germline V gene encodes CDR1 LGHNA and CDR2 YSLEER. The CDR3 nucleotides read TGCGCCAGCAGCCAAGATAGGGACAGGGGTTGCACCTTC. Its translation is CASSQDRDRGCTF.

By share, this clone ranks as medium-sized (0.01 to 0.1%). The V call is TRBV20-1, the J call TRBJ1-2; D gene ambiguous. The V gene's germline CDR1 is DFQATT and CDR2 SNEGSKA (reference sequence). The ends were cut back, 5 bases at V and 4 bases at J, with 5 bases in the middle. There are 10 residues in the CDR3. CDR3 nucleotide sequence: TGCAGTGCTCCTAGCTATGGCTACACCTTC. Translating gives CSAPSYGYTF.

In its sample, this clone was seen a few times. The gene calls are TRBV7-7 and TRBJ2-5; D is ambiguous. The ends were cut back, 1 base at V and 3 bases at J, with 9 bases in the middle. Germline assignment: CDR1 SSHAT and CDR2 FNYEAQ (reference sequence). The CDR3 totals 14 residues. This CDR3 reads CASSLGEGKETQYF. The CDR3 bases are TGTGCCAGCAGCTTAGGTGAAGGAAAAGAGACCCAGTACTTC.

This clone was seen only a few times. The rearrangement joins TRBV30 to TRBJ2-7; D remains ambiguous. V lost 1 base, J lost 6 bases, and 16 bases lay in between. Per germline, CDR1 GTSNPN and CDR2 SVGIG (reference sequence). This CDR3 region has 14 residues. CDR3 residues: CAWSASGPSGEQYF. In nucleotides, the CDR3 is TGTGCCTGGAGTGCCTCAGGCCCCTCTGGCGAGCAGTACTTC.

This clone was observed a handful of times. The gene calls are TRBV7-2 and TRBJ2-5; 7 bases line up with TRBD1. V lost 5 bases to trimming and J lost 1 base; unmatched junction nucleotides: 13. This CDR3 contains 17 residues. Germline lookup yields CDR1 SGHTA and CDR2 FQGNSA. CDR3 sequence: CASSPRQGRAPQETQYF. DNA of the CDR3: TGTGCCAGCAGCCCAAGACAGGGCAGAGCTCCCCAAGAGACCCAGTACTTC.

This clone came up a few times. The V gene is TRBV5-1, the J gene TRBJ1-1, with D maybe TRBD1 (6 bases). The CDR3 has 15 residues. The V and J ends lost 2 bases and 2 bases respectively, with 13 bases between them. Germline CDR1 is SGHRS and CDR2 is YFSETQ. CDR3 sequence: CASSLRAGDNTEAFF. The CDR3 DNA reads TGCGCCAGCAGCTTAAGGGCAGGGGACAACACTGAAGCTTTCTTT. Complete variable domain (other parts from reference TRBV5-1 and TRBJ1-1): KAGVTQTPRYLIKTRGQQVTLSCSPISGHRSVSWYQQTPGQGLQFLFEYFSETQRNKGNFPGRFSGRQFSNSRSEMNVSTLELGDSALYLCASSLRAGDNTEAFFGQGTRLTVV.

V usage is TRBV5-1 and J usage is TRBJ2-1, with 7 bases lining up with TRBD2. Germline V gene lookup returns CDR1 SGHRS and CDR2 YFSETQ. V was clipped by 4 bases and J by 8 bases; unmatched bases: 6. The CDR3 length is 13 residues. The CDR3 here is CASSPGAGYEQFF. The CDR3, as DNA: TGCGCCAGCAGCCCGGGAGCGGGGTATGAGCAGTTCTTC.

The chain links TRBV6-6 to TRBJ1-6; D gene uncertain. Germline CDR1 MNHNY, CDR2 SVGAGI (reference sequence). The CDR3 length is 14 residues. Between the trimmed V and J ends, which lost 8 bases and 2 bases, there was a span of 10 bases. CDR3 residues: CASAPPAYNSPLHF. The CDR3 coding sequence is TGTGCCAGCGCCCCACCCGCCTATAATTCACCCCTCCACTTT.

This clone has just a few counts. The genes are TRBV27 and TRBJ1-2, with TRBD1 identical over 8 bases. The CDR3 is 13 residues long. Trimming removed 5 bases from V and 3 bases from J; junction bases left unmatched: 2. Germline loops: CDR1 MNHEY, CDR2 SMNVEV (reference sequence). The CDR3 reads CASSLDRDYGYTF. CDR3 DNA: TGTGCCAGCAGTCTGGACAGGGACTATGGCTACACCTTC.